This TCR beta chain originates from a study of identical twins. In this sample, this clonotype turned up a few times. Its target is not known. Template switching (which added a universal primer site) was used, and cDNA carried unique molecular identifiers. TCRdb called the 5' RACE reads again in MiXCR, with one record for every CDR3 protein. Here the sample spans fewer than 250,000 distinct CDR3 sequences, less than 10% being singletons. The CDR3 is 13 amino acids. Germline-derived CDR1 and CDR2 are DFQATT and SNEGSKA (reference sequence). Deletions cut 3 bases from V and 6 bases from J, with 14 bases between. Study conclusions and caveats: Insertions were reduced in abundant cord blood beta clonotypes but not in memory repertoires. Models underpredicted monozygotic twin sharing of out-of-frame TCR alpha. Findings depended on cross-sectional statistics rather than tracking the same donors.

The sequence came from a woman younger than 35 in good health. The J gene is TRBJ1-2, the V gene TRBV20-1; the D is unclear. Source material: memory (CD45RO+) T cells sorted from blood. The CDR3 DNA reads TGCAGTGCTAGTTGGTCAGGTTTGAATGGCTACACCTTC. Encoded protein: CSASWSGLNGYTF.